Listed here are 26 T cell receptor beta chains from one sample, sequenced in a study of T cell responses to AZD1222 COVID-19 vaccine (dated by TCRdb to the early 2020s). Library creation used the immunoSEQ multiplex PCR assay. As stored in TCRdb, this immuneACCESS dataset retains in-frame rearrangements with V and J assigned. A fraction of the clones does not appear; measured against another copy, unresolved V genes explain less than half of the discrepancy, and the remainder lacks a known reason. The sample yields about 76,000 clones; 60% to 85% were counted once. About 26% of the sample goes to the ten largest clones. This specimen's time point label, interpreted: about 28 days (+/-7) after the second vaccine dose. Read against the paper, the sample's treatment or condition label means: meningococcal conjugate vaccine given as trial control. The sequencing here drew on peripheral blood, taken 28 days after the second dose of the MenACWY control vaccine. Source of these receptors: an adult who received the MenACWY meningococcal vaccine as a control.

The rearrangement links TRBV7-2 to TRBJ1-2; unclear D gene. Per germline, CDR1 SGHTA and CDR2 FQGNSA. This CDR3 contains 13 residues. Trimming took 6 bases from V and 8 from J, leaving 16 bases between them. This chain's CDR3 is CASRLSPQVGYTF. DNA for the CDR3: TGTGCCAGCAGACTTTCCCCCCAAGTCGGCTACACCTTC.

This chain links TRBV30 with TRBJ2-7; D tentatively fits TRBD1 or TRBD2 (5 bases each). There are 11 residues in the CDR3. Trimming cost V 8 bases and J 4 bases, with 12 bases left between them. The germline gives CDR1 GTSNPN, CDR2 SVGIG (reference sequence). Written as DNA, the CDR3 is TGTGCCCGTGGGGACGGTTACGAGCAGTACTTC. Protein sequence: CARGDGYEQYF.

The chain has TRBV5-1 and TRBJ2-5, with a weak D call TRBD1 (6 bases). The CDR3 is made up of 14 amino acids. Germline values: CDR1 SGHRS, CDR2 YFSETQ. With 4 bases removed from V and 5 bases from J, the gap between germline ends came to 15 bases. The CDR3 protein is CASSQGHRAETQYF. In DNA, the CDR3 is TGCGCCAGCAGCCAGGGACATAGGGCGGAGACCCAGTACTTC.

This clone has just one count. This chain connects TRBV2 to TRBJ2-5; no reliable D call. V gave up 3 bases and J gave up 0 bases, with 8 bases separating them. The CDR3 runs to 14 residues. The germline V gene encodes CDR1 SNHLY and CDR2 FYNNEI. CDR3 region: CASSDAQDQETQYF. The CDR3 nucleotides are TGTGCCAGCAGTGACGCCCAGGACCAAGAGACCCAGTACTTC.

This sequence joins TRBV18 and TRBJ2-3, with D hard to call. Germline-derived CDR1 and CDR2 are KGHSH and LQKENI. The CDR3 extends over 13 amino acids. V lost 4 bases, J lost 6 bases, and 11 bases lay in between. The CDR3 loop reads CASSLDRPDTQYF. The CDR3 bases are TGTGCCAGCTCACTAGACCGCCCCGATACGCAGTATTTT.

This chain joins TRBV6-5 and TRBJ2-1, with 8 nucleotides matching TRBD2. Germline CDR1 is MNHEY and CDR2 is SVGAGI. The CDR3 is 14 residues long. The V gene end was trimmed by 7 bases and the J gene end by 4 bases; junction bases not matched to a gene: 6. The CDR3 nucleotides read TGTGCCAGCAATCCAGCGGGAGCATACAATGAGCAGTTCTTC. This sequence encodes CASNPAGAYNEQFF.

The chain links TRBV5-1 to TRBJ2-1; 8 positions agree with TRBD1. CDR3 length: 14 residues. CDR1 and CDR2 (germline): SGHRS, YFSETQ. The V segment lost 3 bases and the J segment 3 bases; nucleotides outside the gene matches: 2. The CDR3: CASSWDRSYNEQFF. In DNA, the CDR3 is TGCGCCAGCAGCTGGGACAGGAGCTACAATGAGCAGTTCTTC. Using reference TRBV5-1 and TRBJ2-1 for the parts outside the CDR3, the full variable domain is KAGVTQTPRYLIKTRGQQVTLSCSPISGHRSVSWYQQTPGQGLQFLFEYFSETQRNKGNFPGRFSGRQFSNSRSEMNVSTLELGDSALYLCASSWDRSYNEQFFGPGTRLTVL.

The chain uses TRBV28 and TRBJ1-2; 8 nucleotides agree with TRBD1. Germline trimming cut 2 bases from V and 6 bases from J; bases unmatched to any gene: 5. The CDR3 runs 14 residues. Germline values: CDR1 MDHEN, CDR2 SYDVKM. CDR3 region: CASSLTGQGNGYTF. The CDR3 nucleotides read TGTGCCAGCAGTTTAACCGGACAGGGAAATGGCTACACCTTC.

On this clone itself: Other DNA sequences in the same sample also yield this CDR3. The chain combines TRBV6-6 with TRBJ1-3, with D possibly TRBD1 on 6 matching bases. Trimming stripped 6 bases from V and 0 bases from J, with 9 bases between. Germline V CDR1 and CDR2: MNHNY, SVGAGI (reference sequence). The CDR3 contains 14 residues. The CDR3 spells CASRDSNSGNTIYF. The CDR3 DNA sequence: TGTGCCAGCAGGGACAGTAACTCTGGAAACACCATATATTTT.

This clone was counted only a few times. This chain connects TRBV2 to TRBJ2-3; D unresolved. Germline values: CDR1 SNHLY, CDR2 FYNNEI. CDR3 length: 14 amino acids. V was shortened by 1 base and J by 14 bases, with 19 bases between the two germline ends. CDR3 bases: TGTGCCAGCAGTGAAGAGTTAGGACCGGACCTGCGGTATTTT. Translated, it gives CASSEELGPDLRYF.

The V gene is TRBV5-8, the J gene TRBJ2-3; perhaps TRBD2 as D (7 bases). The CDR3 extends over 15 amino acids. Trimming removed 1 base from V and 1 base from J, with 10 bases in between. CDR1 SGHTS and CDR2 YDEGEE come from the germline V gene. CDR3 protein: CASSLWRGRTDTQYF. The DNA for the CDR3 is TGTGCCAGCAGCTTGTGGCGGGGGCGCACAGATACGCAGTATTTT.

V and J are TRBV6-5 and TRBJ1-2; D unresolved. Germline V CDR1 and CDR2: MNHEY, SVGAGI. The CDR3 totals 14 residues. V was cut by 0 bases and J by 2 bases, with 7 bases left in between. The CDR3 is CASSYSKTNYGYTF. CDR3 coding DNA: TGTGCCAGCAGTTACTCCAAGACGAACTATGGCTACACCTTC.

The rearrangement links TRBV4-1 to TRBJ1-6; 8 nucleotides align to TRBD1. Germline-derived CDR1 and CDR2 are MGHRA and YSYEKL. The CDR3 spans 16 residues. V was pared by 1 base and J by 8 bases, with 7 bases of the junction left unmatched. The CDR3: CASSQADRDVDSPLHF. CDR3 nucleotides: TGCGCCAGCAGCCAAGCGGACAGGGATGTTGATTCACCCCTCCACTTT.

The gene calls are TRBV2 and TRBJ1-6, with 10 positions matching TRBD1. Germline loops: CDR1 SNHLY, CDR2 FYNNEI. This CDR3 spans 15 amino acids. The ends lost 5 bases at V and 7 bases at J; junction bases unmatched: 5. In DNA, the CDR3 is TGTGCCAGCAGTCCAAGACAGGGGGCAAATTCACCCCTCCACTTT. It specifies CASSPRQGANSPLHF.

The chain uses TRBV2 and TRBJ1-2; D is unresolved. This CDR3 comprises 13 residues. Trimming stripped 4 bases from V and 1 base from J, with 7 bases between. CDR1 and CDR2 from the germline V gene are SNHLY and FYNNEI. CDR3 amino acids: CASSVDDNYGYTF. The CDR3 DNA is TGTGCCAGCAGTGTGGACGATAACTATGGCTACACCTTC.

The chain links TRBV2 to TRBJ2-1; TRBD2 is a possible D gene (6 bases). Trimming stripped 1 base from V and 4 bases from J, with 11 bases between. The CDR3 has 15 amino acids. The germline gives CDR1 SNHLY, CDR2 FYNNEI. CDR3 in DNA: TGTGCCAGCAGTGAAGTGGGGGAGGATTACAATGAGCAGTTCTTC. Its translation is CASSEVGEDYNEQFF.

The chain joins TRBV30 to TRBJ2-1, with D maybe TRBD2 (6 bases). The CDR3 extends over 12 amino acids. The germline V gene encodes CDR1 GTSNPN and CDR2 SVGIG (reference sequence). V was clipped by 1 base and J by 10 bases, with 11 bases between them. The CDR3 nucleotides read TGTGCCTGGAGTGAGGTCGGGAGCGAGCAGTTCTTC. As protein: CAWSEVGSEQFF. The variable domain in full, with the rest retrieved from reference TRBV30 and TRBJ2-1, is SQTIHQWPATLVQPVGSPLSLECTVEGTSNPNLYWYRQAAGRGLQLLFYSVGIGQISSEVPQNLSASRPQDRQFILSSKKLLLSDSGFYLCAWSEVGSEQFFGPGTRLTVL.

V is TRBV11-2 and J is TRBJ1-2, with 9 nucleotides matching TRBD1. V was pared by 8 bases and J by 7 bases, with 5 bases of the junction left unmatched. The germline gives CDR1 SGHAT, CDR2 FQNNGV. The CDR3 length is 12 residues. CDR3 region: CASQQGAGGYTF. CDR3 sequence (DNA): TGTGCCAGCCAACAGGGGGCGGGTGGCTACACCTTC.

This chain's CDR3 is CASRTGQGNSPLHF. CDR3 DNA sequence: TGTGCCAGCAGGACGGGACAGGGTAATTCACCCCTCCACTTT. The chain uses TRBV6-5 and TRBJ1-6; 9 bases align to TRBD1. Per germline, CDR1 MNHEY and CDR2 SVGAGI. After removal of 6 bases from V and 6 bases from J, the junction contained 3 bases not matched to a gene. The CDR3 has 14 amino acids.

This clone was counted only a few times. The chain links TRBV7-2 to TRBJ1-5, with D unclear. CDR1 SGHTA and CDR2 FQGNSA come from the germline V gene. Trimming removed 1 base at V and 6 bases at J, with 13 bases between. The length of the CDR3 is 15 residues. DNA for the CDR3: TGTGCCAGCAGCTTAGGGGCCAGCCGACCTCAGCCCCAGCATTTT. This sequence encodes CASSLGASRPQPQHF.

This rearrangement joins TRBV15 to TRBJ2-1; TRBD1 matches at 9 bases. The CDR3 consists of 15 residues. Per the germline V gene, CDR1 is LNHNV and CDR2 is YYDKDF (reference sequence). V lost 3 bases and J lost 9; bases outside the gene matches: 9. CDR3 protein: CATSSSGTGISEQFF. The CDR3 bases are TGTGCCACCAGCAGTTCCGGGACAGGGATCAGTGAGCAGTTCTTC.

The V call is TRBV5-6, the J call TRBJ2-2, with TRBD2 as a possible D gene (6 bases). V shed 3 bases and J shed 0 bases, with 9 bases lying between them. The CDR3 is made up of 15 amino acids. CDR1 is SGHDT and CDR2 is YYEEEE in the germline V gene. The CDR3 sequence: CASSYGGSNTGELFF. The CDR3 nucleotides read TGTGCCAGCAGCTATGGGGGGTCGAACACCGGGGAGCTGTTTTTT.

V gene TRBV12-5 combines with J gene TRBJ2-3, with no clear D. The CDR3 runs to 12 residues. Germline CDR1 LGHNT, CDR2 FRNRAP. Trimming took 3 bases from V and 8 from J, leaving 9 bases between them. This chain's CDR3 is CASGFSPGTQYF. CDR3 nucleotide sequence: TGTGCTAGTGGTTTTAGTCCGGGTACGCAGTATTTT.

The chain employs TRBV30 and TRBJ1-2; D not resolved. The CDR3 has 13 amino acids. The germline V and J ends were trimmed by 0 bases and 7 bases, with 12 bases remaining between them. Germline V gene sequence: CDR1 GTSNPN, CDR2 SVGIG (reference sequence). The CDR3 nucleotides read TGTGCCTGGAGTGTGGGATCCATGGGTGGCTACACCTTC. This gives the protein CAWSVGSMGGYTF.

This clone was seen a few times. V usage is TRBV7-9 and J usage is TRBJ2-5; a weak D match, TRBD1 (6 bases). Germline CDR1 is SEHNR and CDR2 is FQNEAQ (reference sequence). The V gene lost 6 bases and the J gene lost 5 bases, with 13 bases spanning the gap. CDR3 length: 13 residues. CDR3 sequence: CASSFQGWETQYF. The CDR3 DNA follows: TGTGCCAGCAGTTTCCAGGGGTGGGAGACCCAGTACTTC. The whole variable domain, remainder taken from reference TRBV7-9 and TRBJ2-5, is DTGVSQNPRHKITKRGQNVTFRCDPISEHNRLYWYRQTLGQGPEFLTYFQNEAQLEKSRLLSDRFSAERPKGSFSTLEIQRTEQGDSAMYLCASSFQGWETQYFGPGTRLLVL.

The CDR3: CASSQLTGGTTNYGYTF. The CDR3 coding sequence is TGTGCCAGCAGCCAGCTGACAGGGGGCACGACCAACTATGGCTACACCTTC. The chain links TRBV3-1 (or the pseudogene TRBV3-2) to TRBJ1-2, with TRBD1 matching 10 bases. Trimming cost V 3 bases and J 2 bases; bases outside gene matches: 9. CDR3 length: 17 amino acids. Germline CDR1 is LGHDT and CDR2 is YNNKEL (reference sequence).